This T cell receptor beta chain was found in a study of identical twins. Study observations and caveats: Whereas memory repertoires showed no such difference, abundant cord blood beta clonotypes carried fewer insertions.

Comments on this clonotype: Its antigen is currently unknown.

From the 5' RACE reads, TCRdb called clonotypes with MiXCR, one entry per CDR3 protein. In the table there are hundreds of thousands of distinct CDR3 sequences, about 8.1% of which are singletons. This CDR3 spans 14 amino acids. Per germline, CDR1 MDHEN and CDR2 SYDVKM. Trimming removed 6 bases from V and 2 bases from J; junction bases left unmatched: 4. The data also belong to a second study, concerning yellow fever vaccine responses in identical twins.

Material: memory (CD45RO+) T cells sorted from blood. V gene TRBV28 combines with J gene TRBJ2-1; TRBD2 aligns across 7 bases. This TCR derives from a woman aged 18-29 years in good health. CDR3: CASRPAGPYNEQFF. CDR3 bases: TGTGCCAGCAGACCAGCGGGGCCCTACAATGAGCAGTTCTTC.